This T cell receptor (beta chain) was recovered during a study of beta chain features in type 1 diabetes. About the research overall: No age, gender or cell yield differences were seen between patients and healthy donors.

As for this clone: As yet, its antigen is unknown.

Markers CD45RO/CCR7/CD25/CD127/CD95/CD27 served to sort CD4+ naive, central memory, regulatory and stem cell-like memory cells. Germline CDR1 MNHEY, CDR2 SMNVEV (reference sequence). CDR3 size: 13 residues. With 5 bases clipped from V and 2 bases from J, the junction kept 2 bases outside the gene matches. Investigators reverse transcribed all isolated RNA, so they sequenced expressed TCRB transcripts. Repertoires were generated with immunoSEQ multiplex PCR, while TCRdb's copy carries only in-frame clones and drops some. This table has fewer than 350,000 clones, 15% appearing once. Study outcomes and limitations: Type 1 diabetes patients had TCRB CDR3s that were shorter (moderately but significantly so) in all four CD4+ subsets.

The clonotype was recovered from a man aged 18 to 30 with type 1 diabetes. V is TRBV27 and J is TRBJ2-7; 8 positions match TRBD1. Sample: naive CD4+ T cells from blood. The CDR3 nucleotides read TGTGCCAGCAGTCGACAGGGGACCTACGAGCAGTACTTC. As protein: CASSRQGTYEQYF.